These 21 T cell receptor beta chains originate from one sample sequenced in a study of blood T cells in healthy people across ages. Then a second PCR, running about 6 to 11 cycles, was carried out with a sample-barcoded 5' primer and a J-beta primer mix. TCRdb reprocessed the 5' RACE reads with MiXCR, giving one entry per CDR3 protein. The table records roughly 410,000 distinct CDR3 sequences, 45% to 65% of them present only once. Material for sequencing was blood. The receptor set was obtained from a man in his 60s in good health.

The chain is built from TRBV5-1 and TRBJ2-4, with unresolved D. Germline V lookup: CDR1 SGHRS, CDR2 YFSETQ. This CDR3 region has 12 residues. V lost 6 bases and J 7 bases, leaving 11 bases between the germline ends. The CDR3 nucleotides are TGCGCCAGCATTTTCGGATCGAACATTCAGTACTTC. This encodes CASIFGSNIQYF. Variable domain in full (rest from reference TRBV5-1 and TRBJ2-4): KAGVTQTPRYLIKTRGQQVTLSCSPISGHRSVSWYQQTPGQGLQFLFEYFSETQRNKGNFPGRFSGRQFSNSRSEMNVSTLELGDSALYLCASIFGSNIQYFGAGTRLSVL.

This chain connects TRBV28 to TRBJ2-6, with D perhaps TRBD2 (5 bases). Trimming stripped 6 bases from V and 0 bases from J, with 12 bases between. The CDR3 loop spans 16 amino acids. The V gene's germline CDR1 is MDHEN and CDR2 SYDVKM. The CDR3 bases are TGTGCCAGCAGCCCACGGACTCGCTCTGGGGCCAACGTCCTGACTTTC. Its protein product is CASSPRTRSGANVLTF.

This clonotype showed up just once. The junction shows a germline mismatch at one end, possibly a read error. The V gene is TRBV20-1, the J gene TRBJ2-3; 7 bases align to TRBD1. Germline V CDR1 and CDR2: DFQATT, SNEGSKA (reference sequence). The CDR3 spans 13 residues. CDR3 coding DNA: TGCAGTGCTGGACGAGAGGGGGCAGATGCGCAGTATTTT. It specifies CSAGREGADAQYF.

This clonotype turned up a few times. The rearrangement joins TRBV28 to TRBJ2-4, with 9 bases that match TRBD1. The germline V gene encodes CDR1 MDHEN and CDR2 SYDVKM. The ends lost 8 bases at V and 0 bases at J; junction bases unmatched: 5. The CDR3 loop spans 15 amino acids. The CDR3 nucleotides read TGTGCCAGCGCCAGGACAGGGGTAGCCAAAAACATTCAGTACTTC. Residues: CASARTGVAKNIQYF.

This chain joins TRBV6-1 and TRBJ2-3; 10 bases map to TRBD2. Germline values: CDR1 MNHNS, CDR2 SASEGT. The junction had 12 bases not matched to a gene; V was cut back by 2 bases and J by 4 bases. The CDR3 has 18 amino acids. This CDR3 reads CASSEPTILAGAPDTQYF. CDR3 sequence (DNA): TGTGCCAGCAGTGAACCGACCATCCTAGCGGGAGCCCCAGATACGCAGTATTTT.

This clonotype appeared many times. The chain combines TRBV12-3 or TRBV12-4 with TRBJ2-7; D unresolved. Trimming took 0 bases from V and 1 from J, leaving 4 bases between them. This CDR3 has 13 amino acids. DNA for the CDR3: TGTGCCAGCAGTTTAGCCAATTCCTACGAGCAGTACTTC. This sequence encodes CASSLANSYEQYF.

On this clonotype itself: This may stem from a read error, because a much larger clone lies one nucleotide away. The chain uses TRBV5-1 and TRBJ2-7; D not certain. In germline, CDR1 is SGHRS, CDR2 YFSETQ. The CDR3 has 13 residues. The V gene lost 3 bases and the J gene lost 8 bases, with 15 bases spanning the gap. The CDR3 DNA follows: TGCGCCAGCAGCTCCCCTCCTAACAATAAGCAGTACTTC. This translates into CASSSPPNNKQYF.

V and J are TRBV7-2 and TRBJ2-4; 9 bases are a match to TRBD2. The J call is in doubt because the DNA end fits TRBJ2-7 better. The CDR3 runs to 14 residues. Germline V gives CDR1 SGHTA, CDR2 FQGNSA. CDR3 protein: CASSLGTSVSEQYF. Written as DNA, the CDR3 is TGTGCCAGCAGCTTAGGGACTAGCGTATCCGAGCAGTACTTC.

The V call is TRBV9, the J call TRBJ1-2; a weak D match, TRBD1 (6 bases). The CDR3 sequence is 13 residues long. Deletions cut 0 bases from V and 4 bases from J, with 7 bases between. Germline V gene sequence: CDR1 SGDLS, CDR2 YYNGEE. The CDR3: CASSVGDTYGYTF. The DNA of the CDR3 is TGTGCCAGCAGCGTAGGGGACACCTATGGCTACACCTTC.

This clonotype was counted only a few times. The chain has TRBV29-1 and TRBJ2-5; D is unclear. Germline loops: CDR1 SQVTM, CDR2 ANQGSEA. This CDR3 contains 12 residues. V was clipped by 8 bases and J by 0 bases, with 10 bases between them. The CDR3 region is CSTNTNQETQYF. In DNA, the CDR3 is TGCAGCACCAACACAAACCAAGAGACCCAGTACTTC.

V gene TRBV12-3 or TRBV12-4 combines with J gene TRBJ2-5, with D maybe TRBD2 (6 bases). V gave up 1 base and J gave up 7 bases, with 13 bases separating them. CDR3 length equals 14 residues. This chain's CDR3 is CASSLGTARGTQYF. The CDR3 nucleotides read TGTGCCAGCAGTTTAGGGACGGCGCGGGGGACCCAGTACTTC.

The chain uses TRBV11-2 and TRBJ2-7, with 7 bases aligning to TRBD2. CDR3 size: 15 residues. Trimming took 1 base from V and 4 from J; bases not matched to a gene: 7. The germline gives CDR1 SGHAT, CDR2 FQNNGV. This CDR3 is CASSLAQTGGYEQYF. The CDR3 nucleotides read TGTGCCAGCAGCTTAGCTCAGACGGGGGGTTACGAGCAGTACTTC.

Only a few counts were recorded for this clonotype. The chain links TRBV5-1 to TRBJ2-3; D is perhaps TRBD1 or TRBD2 (5 bases each). V lost 8 bases to trimming and J lost 5 bases, with 21 bases between them. The CDR3 has 15 amino acids. CDR1 is SGHRS, CDR2 YFSETQ, per germline. CDR3 in DNA: TGCGCCAGTGGGGTAACCGGGACGTACGGAGATACGCAGTATTTT. Its protein is CASGVTGTYGDTQYF.

There are many counts of this clonotype. The gene calls are TRBV20-1 and TRBJ2-5; D remains unclear. CDR3 size: 16 residues. The V and J ends lost 2 bases and 2 bases respectively, with 18 bases between them. Germline V CDR1 and CDR2: DFQATT, SNEGSKA (reference sequence). The CDR3: CSARKRYPQTQETQYF. CDR3 nucleotide sequence: TGCAGTGCTAGAAAGAGATATCCCCAGACGCAAGAGACCCAGTACTTC.

In this sample, this clonotype turned up many times. The genes are TRBV20-1 and TRBJ2-4; D unclear. Germline values: CDR1 DFQATT, CDR2 SNEGSKA (reference sequence). CDR3 length: 17 residues. This CDR3 is CSIRQLRLLRPKNIQYF. CDR3 nucleotide sequence: TGCAGCATCCGCCAACTTCGATTACTCCGTCCCAAAAACATTCAGTACTTC.

Of note for this clonotype: The junction shows a germline mismatch at one end, possibly a read error. V and J are TRBV20-1 and TRBJ2-7; D not certain. The CDR3 loop spans 15 amino acids. The germline V gene encodes CDR1 DFQATT and CDR2 SNEGSKA (reference sequence). The CDR3 DNA follows: TGCGGTGCTCCCTTCCCTCCGATTTTCTCCTACGAGCAGTACTTC. It codes for CGAPFPPIFSYEQYF.

The CDR3 DNA reads as TGTGCCAGCAGCGAGGGTTACGGGACCCAGTACTTC. This translates into CASSEGYGTQYF. This chain uses TRBV14 with TRBJ2-7; D is perhaps TRBD2 (5 bases). The assigned J gene may be wrong: the sequence end matches TRBJ2-5 better. The CDR3 extends over 12 amino acids. The germline V gene encodes CDR1 SGHDN and CDR2 FVKESK.

In its sample, this clonotype was seen a few times. The chain recombines TRBV20-1 with TRBJ2-4; 10 bases line up with TRBD2. The J call is in doubt because the DNA end fits TRBJ2-7 better. The CDR3 is made up of 14 amino acids. Germline CDR1 and CDR2: DFQATT and SNEGSKA (reference sequence). The CDR3 protein is CSGASGRGLGEQYF. The CDR3 nucleotides read TGCAGTGGGGCTAGCGGGAGAGGCTTAGGCGAGCAGTACTTC.

The chain has TRBV4-1 and TRBJ1-4; no firm D call. V lost 3 bases, J lost 7 bases, and 9 bases lay in between. CDR1 and CDR2 from the germline V gene are MGHRA and YSYEKL. The CDR3 length is 13 residues. CDR3 amino acids: CASSHQQSEKLFF. CDR3 DNA sequence: TGCGCCAGCAGCCACCAGCAGAGTGAAAAACTGTTTTTT.

There are a few counts of this clonotype. V usage is TRBV5-1 and J usage is TRBJ2-5; D might be TRBD1 (5 bases). CDR1 is SGHRS, CDR2 YFSETQ, per germline. Trimming took off 1 base at V and 4 bases at J, with 17 bases between the two ends. The CDR3 totals 16 residues. In DNA, the CDR3 is TGCGCCAGCAGCTTGACGTCAGGGAATGTTCGAGAGACCCAGTACTTC. Translation: CASSLTSGNVRETQYF.

There are many counts of this clonotype. The CDR3 is CASSRLYEQYF. The CDR3 bases are TGTGCCAGCAGCCGACTCTACGAGCAGTACTTC. The chain recombines TRBV7-9 with TRBJ2-7, with D uncertain. V was pared by 5 bases and J by 3 bases, with 5 bases between. The CDR3 loop spans 11 amino acids. Germline CDR1 reads SEHNR; CDR2 reads FQNEAQ (reference sequence).